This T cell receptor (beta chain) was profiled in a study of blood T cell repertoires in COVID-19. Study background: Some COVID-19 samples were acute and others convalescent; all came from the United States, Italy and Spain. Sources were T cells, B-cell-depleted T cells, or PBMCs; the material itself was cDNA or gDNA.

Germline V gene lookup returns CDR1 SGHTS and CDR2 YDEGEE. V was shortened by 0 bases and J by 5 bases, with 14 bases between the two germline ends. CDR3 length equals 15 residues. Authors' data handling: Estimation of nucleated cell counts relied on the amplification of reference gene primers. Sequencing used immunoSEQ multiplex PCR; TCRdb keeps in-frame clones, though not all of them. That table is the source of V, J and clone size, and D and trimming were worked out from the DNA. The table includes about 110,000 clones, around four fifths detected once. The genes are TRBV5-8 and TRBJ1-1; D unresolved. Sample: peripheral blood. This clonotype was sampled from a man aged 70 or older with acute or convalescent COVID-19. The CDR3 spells CASSLAGISGTEAFF. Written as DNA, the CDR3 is TGTGCCAGCAGCTTGGCTGGTATCTCCGGGACTGAAGCTTTCTTT.